These 26 T cell receptor beta chains came from one sample sequenced in a study of early T cells in non-severe SARS-CoV-2 infection (dated by TCRdb to the early 2020s). Libraries were prepared through 5' RACE. Sequencing was carried out with a NextSeq 500. TCRdb reprocessing: public reads trimmed at Q25 with fastp, clones called with MiXCR, in-frame beta chains kept. Every distinct CDR3 protein forms one entry, paired with its most common genes and DNA. In this sample the table shows around 75,000 distinct CDR3 sequences, approximately 9.5% of which occur a single time. The ten largest clonotypes hold under 6.5% of the sample. The sample was whole blood. These receptors all stem from an adult who was a healthcare worker with PCR-confirmed SARS-CoV-2 infection or an uninfected control (not recorded which).

This chain joins TRBV12-2 and TRBJ2-7; TRBD2 reflects the table's D call only, with no check against the DNA. TRBV12-2 is listed as a pseudogene. The CDR3 is made up of 16 amino acids. The CDR3: CASRLRVAGVSYEQYF. The CDR3 DNA follows: TGTGCAAGTCGCTTGCGGGTAGCGGGCGTATCCTACGAGCAGTACTTC.

This clonotype was seen ten or more times. The chain links TRBV19 to TRBJ1-2; 9 bases agree with TRBD1. The germline V gene encodes CDR1 LNHDA and CDR2 SQIVND (reference sequence). V gave up 7 bases and J gave up 5 bases; unmatched junction bases: 5. The CDR3 loop spans 13 amino acids. CDR3 coding DNA: TGTGCCAGTACCGCGACAGGGGGTTATGGCTACACCTTC. Protein sequence: CASTATGGYGYTF. Together with reference TRBV19 and TRBJ1-2, the CDR3 gives the full variable domain: DGGITQSPKYLFRKEGQNVTLSCEQNLNHDAMYWYRQDPGQGLRLIYYSQIVNDFQKGDIAEGYSVSREKKESFPLTVTSAQKNPTAFYLCASTATGGYGYTFGSGTRLTVV.

This clonotype was recorded many times. The chain is built from TRBV27 and TRBJ2-3; D might be TRBD1 (6 bases). This CDR3 contains 13 residues. Trimming removed 10 bases at V and 5 bases at J, with 16 bases between. Germline V gives CDR1 MNHEY, CDR2 SMNVEV (reference sequence). Written as DNA, the CDR3 is TGTGCCACCCGGACAGATTGGGGAGATACGCAGTATTTT. Amino acid sequence: CATRTDWGDTQYF.

The sample holds a few counts of this clonotype. V gene TRBV7-3 combines with J gene TRBJ2-2; TRBD1 might be the D (5 bases). V dropped 2 bases and J dropped 4 bases, with 8 bases sitting between them. CDR1 and CDR2 (germline): SGHTA, FQGTGA. CDR3 length: 14 amino acids. Written as DNA, the CDR3 is TGTGCCAGCAGCTTACAGGGTCGCACCGGGGAGCTGTTTTTT. Translated: CASSLQGRTGELFF.

This clonotype showed up just a few times. The genes are TRBV19 and TRBJ1-2, with D possibly being TRBD1 (5 bases). The CDR3 runs 14 residues. V was shortened by 3 bases and J by 2 bases, with 10 bases between the two germline ends. Germline V lookup: CDR1 LNHDA, CDR2 SQIVND (reference sequence). The CDR3, as DNA: TGTGCCAGTAGTATTCAGAGGGACAACTATGGCTACACCTTC. Its protein product is CASSIQRDNYGYTF.

The CDR3, as DNA: TGTGCCAGCAGCCATAGCTCCTACGAGCAGTACTTC. Translation: CASSHSSYEQYF. V is TRBV3-1 and J is TRBJ2-7, with D uncertain. Deletions cut 3 bases from V and 0 bases from J, with 3 bases between. CDR1 is LGHDT and CDR2 is YNNKEL in the germline V gene (reference sequence). There are 12 residues in the CDR3.

Many counts were recorded for this clonotype. J is TRBJ2-7 and V is TRBV10-3; 9 bases map to TRBD1. V lost 4 bases and J lost 3; bases outside the gene matches: 10. This CDR3 spans 16 amino acids. In germline, CDR1 is ENHRY, CDR2 SYGVKD. The CDR3 region is CAISASTGGVGYEQYF. CDR3 DNA: TGTGCCATCAGTGCTTCGACAGGGGGAGTCGGCTACGAGCAGTACTTC.

Many counts were recorded for this clonotype. This chain connects TRBV29-1 to TRBJ2-5, with 7 positions matching TRBD1. CDR1 is SQVTM and CDR2 is ANQGSEA in the germline V gene. V lost 7 bases, J lost 2 bases, and 16 bases stayed unmatched. The length of the CDR3 is 16 residues. The CDR3 sequence: CSAERGRTGDQETQYF. The DNA of the CDR3 is TGCAGCGCCGAAAGGGGACGGACAGGAGATCAAGAGACCCAGTACTTC.

This clonotype was counted between two and nine times. The V and J genes are TRBV9 and TRBJ2-7, with D perhaps TRBD1 (5 bases). This CDR3 contains 14 residues. CDR1 is SGDLS and CDR2 is YYNGEE in the germline V gene. Trimming stripped 0 bases from V and 3 bases from J, with 10 bases between. In nucleotides, the CDR3 is TGTGCCAGCAGCGTAGCCAGTCAGGGCTACGAGCAGTACTTC. As protein: CASSVASQGYEQYF.

This clonotype has a count of ten or more. The CDR3 sequence is CSASGRGGTEAFF. The CDR3 DNA reads as TGCAGTGCTAGCGGTCGGGGGGGGACTGAAGCTTTCTTT. The chain carries TRBV20-1 and TRBJ1-1, with a weak D call TRBD1 (5 bases). Germline V CDR1 and CDR2: DFQATT, SNEGSKA (reference sequence). The CDR3 totals 13 residues. V was cut by 3 bases and J by 5 bases, with 13 bases left in between.

This clonotype has more than one count but fewer than ten. This chain links TRBV5-6 with TRBJ1-1; 10 nucleotides agree with TRBD1. V shed 1 base, J shed 5 bases, and the junction held 5 bases outside the gene matches. The CDR3 is 15 amino acids. CDR1 and CDR2 from the germline V gene are SGHDT and YYEEEE. CDR3 DNA sequence: TGTGCCAGCAGCTTGAGTCCGGGACAGGGGACTGAAGCTTTCTTT. Its translation is CASSLSPGQGTEAFF.

The sample holds many counts of this clonotype. The genes are TRBV2 and TRBJ2-6; D unclear. Trimming removed 7 bases from V and 6 bases from J, with 7 bases in between. The CDR3 loop spans 12 amino acids. Germline V gene lookup returns CDR1 SNHLY and CDR2 FYNNEI. The DNA of the CDR3 is TGTGCCAGCACCCCTGTGGCCAACGTCCTGACTTTC. Translated: CASTPVANVLTF.

In this sample, this clonotype turned up many times. The DNA for the CDR3 is TGTGCCAGCACCCCCCCTCGAGATACGCAGTATTTT. Protein sequence: CASTPPRDTQYF. The chain recombines TRBV11-3 with TRBJ2-3; D is unclear. From germline, CDR1 is SGHNT and CDR2 YENEEA. The CDR3 loop spans 12 amino acids. Trimming took off 7 bases at V and 5 bases at J, with 10 bases between the two ends.

The J gene is TRBJ1-1, the V gene TRBV7-2, with unresolved D. The V gene's germline CDR1 is SGHTA and CDR2 FQGNSA. V was shortened by 5 bases and J by 1 base, with 11 bases between the two germline ends. CDR3 size: 14 residues. The CDR3 coding sequence is TGTGCCAGCAGCATGTTTTATGAGAACACTGAAGCTTTCTTT. Protein: CASSMFYENTEAFF.

This clonotype has a count of ten or more. CDR3 sequence (DNA): TGCAGTGCTTCCGGACTAGCGGGAATCTCAGATACGCAGTATTTT. It encodes CSASGLAGISDTQYF. The chain links TRBV20-1 to TRBJ2-3; TRBD2 agrees at 12 bases. The length of the CDR3 is 15 residues. After removal of 5 bases from V and 4 bases from J, the junction contained 7 bases not matched to a gene. Germline loops: CDR1 DFQATT, CDR2 SNEGSKA (reference sequence).

V gene TRBV7-9 combines with J gene TRBJ2-3; 14 nucleotides align to TRBD2. The CDR3 length is 18 residues. V lost 5 bases, J lost 4 bases, and 11 bases stayed unmatched. Germline V gene lookup returns CDR1 SEHNR and CDR2 FQNEAQ (reference sequence). CDR3 sequence reads: CASSPTGTSGSSADTQYF. CDR3 nucleotide sequence: TGTGCCAGCAGCCCTACCGGGACTAGCGGGAGTTCGGCAGATACGCAGTATTTT.

The chain recombines TRBV20-1 with TRBJ2-1; tentative D call: TRBD2 (6 bases). This CDR3 is built from 11 residues. The ends were cut back, 3 bases at V and 10 bases at J, with 10 bases in the middle. Germline values: CDR1 DFQATT, CDR2 SNEGSKA (reference sequence). CDR3 residues: CSASHGREQFF. DNA for the CDR3: TGCAGTGCTAGTCATGGGAGGGAGCAGTTCTTC.

This sequence joins TRBV4-3 and TRBJ2-1, with 10 nucleotides matching TRBD2. Trimming cost V 5 bases and J 7 bases; bases outside gene matches: 11. CDR3 size: 16 residues. Germline values: CDR1 LGHNA, CDR2 YSLEER. CDR3 protein: CASSSSSGSVRNEQFF. The DNA for the CDR3 is TGCGCCAGCAGCTCCTCTAGCGGGAGTGTGAGGAATGAGCAGTTCTTC.

This clonotype has a count of ten or more. The CDR3 coding sequence is TGTGCCAGTAGGATCAGGGAGTCCGGGGAGCTGTTTTTT. It is translated as CASRIRESGELFF. This rearrangement joins TRBV19 to TRBJ2-2; the D gene could be TRBD1 or TRBD2 (5 bases each). Trimming took off 6 bases at V and 6 bases at J, with 11 bases between the two ends. Germline-derived CDR1 and CDR2 are LNHDA and SQIVND (reference sequence). The CDR3 runs to 13 residues.

At least ten counts were recorded for this clonotype. The rearrangement uses TRBV3-1 and TRBJ1-1, with D unresolved. The CDR3 consists of 13 residues. V dropped 2 bases and J dropped 5 bases, with 9 bases sitting between them. The germline V gene has CDR1 LGHDT and CDR2 YNNKEL (reference sequence). The CDR3 here is CASSQSTGTEAFF. CDR3 DNA: TGTGCCAGCAGCCAATCAACGGGAACTGAAGCTTTCTTT.

There are a few counts of this clonotype. This chain links TRBV7-3 with TRBJ2-1, with TRBD2 matching over 11 bases. Trimming at V came to 4 bases and at J to 7 bases, leaving 6 bases not matched to a gene. The CDR3 has 15 amino acids. The germline CDR1 and CDR2 sequences are SGHTA and FQGTGA. The CDR3: CASSSLAGVSNEQFF. The CDR3 DNA follows: TGTGCCAGCAGCTCACTAGCGGGAGTCTCAAATGAGCAGTTCTTC.

This clonotype was counted many times. CDR3 protein: CASSPIRDEYYNEQFF. The CDR3 nucleotides read TGTGCCAGCAGTCCCATCCGGGACGAGTACTACAATGAGCAGTTCTTC. This rearrangement joins TRBV14 to TRBJ2-1; the D gene could be TRBD1 or TRBD2 (5 bases each). Trimming cost V 6 bases and J 3 bases, with 18 bases left between them. The CDR3 runs to 16 residues. The germline V gene encodes CDR1 SGHDN and CDR2 FVKESK.

The V gene is TRBV3-1, the J gene TRBJ1-1, with a weak D call TRBD1 (5 bases). The CDR3 has 12 amino acids. Germline V CDR1 and CDR2: LGHDT, YNNKEL (reference sequence). V was cut by 6 bases and J by 7 bases, with 12 bases left in between. The CDR3 sequence is CASSYRDGEAFF. CDR3 DNA: TGTGCCAGCAGTTATCGGGACGGTGAAGCTTTCTTT.

This clonotype was detected a few times. An end of the junction differs from the germline gene, which may be a read error. The genes are TRBV4-2 and TRBJ1-3; D remains ambiguous. From germline, CDR1 is LGHNA and CDR2 YNFKEQ. The CDR3 runs 15 residues. CDR3 protein: CVSSRGIFSGNTIYF. CDR3 nucleotide sequence: TGTGTCAGCAGCCGGGGAATTTTCTCTGGAAACACCATATATTTT.

In this sample, this clonotype turned up many times. The chain combines TRBV7-6 with TRBJ1-4; no definite D call. Germline CDR1 SGHVS, CDR2 FNYEAQ. The length of the CDR3 is 14 residues. The V end lost 6 bases, the J end lost 6 bases, and 14 bases lay between the germline ends. In nucleotides, the CDR3 is TGTGCCAGCAGTCGAAGTGAATTTGATGAAAAACTGTTTTTT. This encodes CASSRSEFDEKLFF.

This clonotype was recorded many times. V and J are TRBV6-1 and TRBJ2-1; D not resolved. The CDR3 consists of 14 residues. Germline V gene sequence: CDR1 MNHNS, CDR2 SASEGT. Trimming stripped 1 base from V and 2 bases from J, with 6 bases between. The CDR3 DNA sequence: TGTGCCAGCAGTGAAGAACCCCCCTACAATGAGCAGTTCTTC. This gives the protein CASSEEPPYNEQFF.